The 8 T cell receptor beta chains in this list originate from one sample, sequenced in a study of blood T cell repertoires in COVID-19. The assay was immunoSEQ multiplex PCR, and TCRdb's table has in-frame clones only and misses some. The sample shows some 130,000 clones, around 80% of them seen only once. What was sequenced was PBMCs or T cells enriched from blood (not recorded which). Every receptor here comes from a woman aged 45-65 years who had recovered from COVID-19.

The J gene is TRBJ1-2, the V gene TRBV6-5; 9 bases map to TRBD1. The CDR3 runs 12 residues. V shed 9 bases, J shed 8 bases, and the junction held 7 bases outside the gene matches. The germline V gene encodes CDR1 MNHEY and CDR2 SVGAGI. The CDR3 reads CARSQGASGYTF. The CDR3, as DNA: TGTGCCAGATCACAGGGGGCGAGCGGCTACACCTTC.

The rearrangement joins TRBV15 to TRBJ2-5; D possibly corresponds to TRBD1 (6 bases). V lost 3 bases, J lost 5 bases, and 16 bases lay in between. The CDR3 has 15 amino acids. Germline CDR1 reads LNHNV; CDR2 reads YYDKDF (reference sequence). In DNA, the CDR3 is TGTGCCACCAGCAGTATCAGGGGCGTTCGGGAGACCCAGTACTTC. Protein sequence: CATSSIRGVRETQYF. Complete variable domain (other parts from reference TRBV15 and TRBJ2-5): DAMVIQNPRYQVTQFGKPVTLSCSQTLNHNVMYWYQQKSSQAPKLLFHYYDKDFNNEADTPDNFQSRRPNTSFCFLDIRSPGLGDTAMYLCATSSIRGVRETQYFGPGTRLLVL.

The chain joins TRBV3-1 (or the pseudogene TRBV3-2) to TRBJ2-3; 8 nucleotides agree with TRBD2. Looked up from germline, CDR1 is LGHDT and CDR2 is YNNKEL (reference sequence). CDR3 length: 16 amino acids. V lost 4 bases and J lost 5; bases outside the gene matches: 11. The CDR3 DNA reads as TGTGCCAGCAGCCGATTCGCCGGGACTAGTGGAGATACGCAGTATTTT. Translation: CASSRFAGTSGDTQYF.

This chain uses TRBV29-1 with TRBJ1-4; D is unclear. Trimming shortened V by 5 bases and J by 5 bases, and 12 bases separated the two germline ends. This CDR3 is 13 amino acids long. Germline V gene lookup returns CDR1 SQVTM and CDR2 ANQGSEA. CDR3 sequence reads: CSVQSSQNEKLFF. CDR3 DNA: TGCAGCGTTCAGTCCAGTCAGAATGAAAAACTGTTTTTT.

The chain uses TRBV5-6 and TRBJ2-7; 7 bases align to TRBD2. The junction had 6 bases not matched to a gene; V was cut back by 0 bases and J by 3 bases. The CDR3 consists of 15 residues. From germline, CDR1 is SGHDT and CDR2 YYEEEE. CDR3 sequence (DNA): TGTGCCAGCAGCTTGGACCCGAGCGGGGACTACGAGCAGTACGTC. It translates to CASSLDPSGDYEQYV.

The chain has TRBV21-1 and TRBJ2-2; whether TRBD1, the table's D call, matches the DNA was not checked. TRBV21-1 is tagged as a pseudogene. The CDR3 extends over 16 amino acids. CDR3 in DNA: TGTGCCAGCCAACGGACAGGGCGGGAATGCACCGGGGAGCTGTTTTTT. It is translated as CASQRTGRECTGELFF.

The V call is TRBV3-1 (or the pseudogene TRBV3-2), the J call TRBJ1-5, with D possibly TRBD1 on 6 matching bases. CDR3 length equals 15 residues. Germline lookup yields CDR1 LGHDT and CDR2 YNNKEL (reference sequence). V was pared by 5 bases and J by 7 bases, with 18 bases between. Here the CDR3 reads CASSSEGGLGQPQHF. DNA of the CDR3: TGTGCCAGCAGCAGCGAGGGGGGGTTAGGACAGCCCCAGCATTTT.

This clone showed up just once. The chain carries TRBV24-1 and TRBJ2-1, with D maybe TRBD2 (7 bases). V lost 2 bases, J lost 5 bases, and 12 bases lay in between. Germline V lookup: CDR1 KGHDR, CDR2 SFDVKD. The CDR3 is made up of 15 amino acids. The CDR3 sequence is CATSDSGEGHNEQFF. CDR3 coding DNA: TGTGCCACCAGTGATTCAGGGGAGGGACACAATGAGCAGTTCTTC.